What follows are 30 T cell receptor beta chains derived from one specimen sequenced in a study of T cells in Graves' hyperthyroidism and ophthalmopathy. TCR beta CDR3 regions were amplified from RNA transcripts. The TCR CDR3 was amplified in a first-round RT-PCR using the HTBI primer set. TCRdb re-called the multiplex PCR reads with MiXCR, one entry per CDR3 protein. The table includes 75,000 to 100,000 distinct CDR3 sequences, over 50% detected once. Source material: blood. Receptors originate from a woman between 40 and 55 years old with Graves' hyperthyroidism.

The chain carries TRBV9 and TRBJ1-4; no firm D call. Between the trimmed V and J ends, which lost 4 bases and 0 bases, there was a span of 13 bases. The germline gives CDR1 SGDLS, CDR2 YYNGEE. CDR3 length equals 16 residues. The DNA for the CDR3 is TGTGCCAGCAGCTCCCGTTTTATCACAACTAATGAAAAACTGTTTTTT. Its translation is CASSSRFITTNEKLFF.

This chain connects TRBV7-4 to TRBJ2-5; 16 bases match TRBD2. The CDR3 consists of 17 residues. J gave up 4 bases and V 5 bases, and 7 bases lay outside the gene matches. Germline CDR1 reads SGHVT; CDR2 reads SQSDAQ. The CDR3 protein is CASSTGLAGGRVETQYF. The CDR3 DNA reads TGTGCCAGCAGCACGGGACTAGCGGGAGGGCGGGTAGAGACCCAGTACTTC.

This clonotype was seen repeatedly, ten times or more. The genes are TRBV2 and TRBJ2-7, with a possible D match to TRBD2 (5 bases). Trimming stripped 7 bases from V and 0 bases from J, with 13 bases between. Per germline, CDR1 SNHLY and CDR2 FYNNEI. This CDR3 contains 14 residues. The CDR3 DNA follows: TGTGCCAGCACGGGAAGCGCGAGCTCCTACGAGCAGTACTTC. Its protein product is CASTGSASSYEQYF.

This clonotype was observed many times. The V gene is TRBV29-1, the J gene TRBJ2-7, with D unresolved. The V gene's germline CDR1 is SQVTM and CDR2 ANQGSEA. Trimming shortened V by 6 bases and J by 1 base, and 13 bases separated the two germline ends. The CDR3 totals 13 residues. The CDR3 DNA follows: TGCAGCGTCGAAAACGACGAGTCCTACGAGCAGTACTTC. Translation: CSVENDESYEQYF.

About this clonotype itself: Germline is not matched at one junction end, which may reflect a read error. The chain couples TRBV7-6 to TRBJ1-3; no definite D call. This CDR3 has 15 residues. Germline lookup yields CDR1 SGHVS and CDR2 FNYEAQ. The CDR3 DNA reads as TGTGCCAGCAACCCGATCCTTTCCTCTGGAAACACCATATACTTT. It yields the protein CASNPILSSGNTIYF.

The rearrangement joins TRBV12-3 or TRBV12-4 to TRBJ1-1; D perhaps matches TRBD1 (6 bases). CDR3 size: 14 residues. V lost 4 bases, J lost 4 bases, and 13 bases lay in between. DNA for the CDR3: TGTGCCAGCAGTTCAGGGGTGTTCGGCACTGAAGCTTTCTTT. Residues: CASSSGVFGTEAFF.

This clonotype was counted at least ten times. The V gene is TRBV19, the J gene TRBJ1-5, with D maybe TRBD1 (6 bases). The germline CDR1 and CDR2 sequences are LNHDA and SQIVND (reference sequence). This CDR3 is built from 13 residues. V lost 8 bases, J lost 8 bases, and 16 bases lay in between. DNA for the CDR3: TGTGCCAGTTTGGGACAATTCGGGAAGCCCCAGCATTTT. This gives the protein CASLGQFGKPQHF.

The J gene is TRBJ2-6, the V gene TRBV29-1; D may match TRBD1 or TRBD2 (5 bases each). From germline, CDR1 is SQVTM and CDR2 ANQGSEA. The CDR3 sequence is 14 residues long. The chain's CDR3 is CSWDGSSGANVLTF. The CDR3 region has the DNA TGCAGTTGGGACGGTAGCTCTGGGGCCAACGTCCTGACTTTC.

Note on this clonotype: Compared with germline, one end of the junction differs, possibly owing to a read error. This chain connects TRBV7-9 to TRBJ2-2, with D perhaps TRBD2 (6 bases). Germline V gene sequence: CDR1 SEHNR, CDR2 FQNEAQ (reference sequence). The CDR3 is 15 amino acids. CDR3 sequence reads: CASSQVSGWTGELFF. The CDR3 nucleotides read TGCGCCAGCAGCCAAGTGAGCGGGTGGACCGGGGAGCTGTTTTTT.

The sample holds a few counts of this clonotype. This sequence joins TRBV20-1 and TRBJ1-2; TRBD1 is a possible D gene (5 bases). This CDR3 is 11 amino acids long. Germline V lookup: CDR1 DFQATT, CDR2 SNEGSKA (reference sequence). Trimming shortened V by 3 bases and J by 7 bases, and 9 bases separated the two germline ends. The CDR3 is CSASQGGGYTF. Here the CDR3 DNA reads TGCAGTGCTAGTCAGGGAGGTGGCTACACCTTC.

This clonotype showed up many times. The chain carries TRBV20-1 and TRBJ1-5, with TRBD1 as a possible D gene (6 bases). V lost 1 base and J 7 bases, leaving 20 bases between the germline ends. Germline CDR1 is DFQATT and CDR2 is SNEGSKA (reference sequence). The CDR3 is 16 residues long. The CDR3 is CSARGGQGGKGQPQHF. CDR3 bases: TGCAGTGCTAGAGGGGGGCAAGGGGGGAAGGGACAGCCCCAGCATTTT.

Many counts were recorded for this clonotype. This chain connects TRBV7-2 to TRBJ1-5; weak D call: TRBD1 (5 bases). The germline gives CDR1 SGHTA, CDR2 FQGNSA. Trimming removed 6 bases at V and 2 bases at J, with 14 bases between. The CDR3 is 15 amino acids. CDR3 region: CASRTDNRGNQPQHF. The DNA for the CDR3 is TGTGCCAGCAGAACGGACAACCGGGGCAATCAGCCCCAGCATTTT.

Only one count was recorded for this clonotype. The junction does not match germline at one end; this may be a read error. J is TRBJ1-1 and V is TRBV12-3 or TRBV12-4; a possible D gene is TRBD1 (5 bases). There are 14 residues in the CDR3. The CDR3 sequence is CAISEAGGNTEAFF. CDR3 nucleotide sequence: TGTGCCATCAGTGAAGCGGGGGGAAACACTGAAGCTTTCTTT.

This clonotype came up many times. The CDR3 region has the DNA TGTGCCAGCAGCCGAGAGGGTTCTCATTATGGCTACACCTTC. Encoded protein: CASSREGSHYGYTF. This chain connects TRBV7-2 to TRBJ1-2; no reliable D call. The CDR3 has 14 amino acids. The V end was cut by 5 bases, the J end by 5 bases, with 15 bases between. Germline loops: CDR1 SGHTA, CDR2 FQGNSA.

This clonotype was detected only once. V usage is TRBV7-3 and J usage is TRBJ2-3; 10 nucleotides match TRBD1. There are 16 residues in the CDR3. Germline values: CDR1 SGHTA, CDR2 FQGTGA. With V trimmed by 5 bases and J by 3 bases, 8 bases remained unmatched. The CDR3, as DNA: TGTGCCAGCAGCCCGCGGGACAGGGGTTGGACAGATACGCAGTATTTT. This codes for CASSPRDRGWTDTQYF.

This clonotype was seen many times. This CDR3 reads CASSLTGTAADTQYF. Here the CDR3 DNA reads TGTGCCAGCAGCTTAACCGGGACCGCGGCGGATACGCAGTATTTT. The V gene is TRBV7-3, the J gene TRBJ2-3; perhaps D is TRBD1 or TRBD2 (5 bases each). Trimming left V 0 bases short and J 6 bases short, with 13 bases between. This CDR3 is 15 amino acids long. CDR1 SGHTA and CDR2 FQGTGA come from the germline V gene.

By its share, this clonotype is medium-sized (0.01 to 0.1%). J is TRBJ1-2 and V is TRBV20-1; the D gene is possibly TRBD1 (5 bases). This CDR3 has 13 residues. CDR1 and CDR2 (germline): DFQATT, SNEGSKA (reference sequence). V was trimmed by 3 bases and J by 0 bases, leaving 8 bases between them. CDR3 residues: CSASFRANYGYTF. The CDR3 DNA follows: TGCAGTGCTAGCTTCAGGGCTAACTATGGCTACACCTTC.

The V gene is TRBV20-1, the J gene TRBJ1-2, with D perhaps TRBD1 (6 bases). Trimming cost V 4 bases and J 3 bases, with 12 bases left between them. The V gene's germline CDR1 is DFQATT and CDR2 SNEGSKA (reference sequence). This CDR3 spans 13 amino acids. CDR3 amino acids: CSAKQGYHYGYTF. DNA for the CDR3: TGCAGTGCTAAGCAGGGGTATCACTATGGCTACACCTTC.

This clonotype has a count of ten or more. The chain uses TRBV2 and TRBJ2-3, with unresolved D. Germline V gene sequence: CDR1 SNHLY, CDR2 FYNNEI. V gave up 5 bases and J gave up 2 bases, with 17 bases separating them. This CDR3 is 16 amino acids long. As DNA, the CDR3 is TGTGCCAGCAGTTTAGTGGGTTTGAGCCCCACAGATACGCAGTATTTT. Translating gives CASSLVGLSPTDTQYF.

The V gene is TRBV15, the J gene TRBJ1-5, with D maybe TRBD1 (6 bases). V lost 5 bases to trimming and J lost 1 base, with 15 bases between them. CDR3 length: 16 residues. CDR1 and CDR2 (germline): LNHNV, YYDKDF (reference sequence). The CDR3: CATSAQGGDSNQPQHF. The CDR3 nucleotides read TGTGCCACCAGCGCACAGGGTGGGGACAGCAATCAGCCCCAGCATTTT.

The rearrangement links TRBV5-1 to TRBJ2-2; D call uncertain. Germline CDR1 SGHRS, CDR2 YFSETQ. CDR3 length: 13 residues. Trimming left V 2 bases short and J 3 bases short, with 5 bases between. The CDR3 reads CASSFTDTGELFF. DNA of the CDR3: TGCGCCAGCAGCTTCACAGACACCGGGGAGCTGTTTTTT.

This clonotype was counted a single time. Its ends do not fully match the called genes, so a read error is possible. The V gene is TRBV7-3, the J gene TRBJ2-2, with D perhaps TRBD1 or TRBD2 (6 bases each). The CDR3 runs 19 residues. Germline-derived CDR1 and CDR2 are SGHTA and FQGTGA. The CDR3: CASSLKQGLREGATGELFF. DNA for the CDR3: TGCGCCAGCAGCTTGAAACAGGGACTGCGGGAAGGCGCCACCGGGGAGCTGTTTTTT.

This clonotype was detected ten times or more. The chain uses TRBV7-2 and TRBJ1-1; D gene ambiguous. Germline CDR1 and CDR2: SGHTA and FQGNSA. CDR3 length: 16 residues. Trimming stripped 5 bases from V and 0 bases from J, with 16 bases between. CDR3 DNA: TGTGCCAGCAGCAACTCAGGAATTGGTATGAACACTGAAGCTTTCTTT. Translating it yields CASSNSGIGMNTEAFF. The full variable domain, with the rest looked up from reference TRBV7-2 and TRBJ1-1, is GAGVSQSPSNKVTEKGKDVELRCDPISGHTALYWYRQSLGQGLEFLIYFQGNSAPDKSGLPSDRFSAERTGGSVSTLTIQRTQQEDSAVYLCASSNSGIGMNTEAFFGQGTRLTVV.

This chain joins TRBV24-1 and TRBJ2-6; 8 bases fit TRBD1. Germline V lookup: CDR1 KGHDR, CDR2 SFDVKD. Trimming at V came to 11 bases and at J to 0 bases, leaving 20 bases not matched to a gene. The CDR3 totals 20 residues. CDR3 sequence (DNA): TGTGCCAGCAGCTCCATCGGGCAGGGGGCGACTGGCTCTGGGGCCAACGTCCTGACTTTC. Translating gives CASSSIGQGATGSGANVLTF.

CDR3 residues: CASSRWTSGRTPYEQYF. In DNA, the CDR3 is TGTGCCAGCAGCCGTTGGACTAGCGGGAGAACCCCCTACGAGCAGTACTTC. The chain uses TRBV7-2 and TRBJ2-7; 13 bases align to TRBD2. This CDR3 region has 17 residues. The ends lost 5 bases at V and 2 bases at J; junction bases unmatched: 9. Germline V gene lookup returns CDR1 SGHTA and CDR2 FQGNSA.

The chain links TRBV29-1 to TRBJ1-2, with a tentative D call TRBD1 (6 bases). CDR1 SQVTM and CDR2 ANQGSEA come from the germline V gene. The CDR3 is 11 amino acids. V lost 8 bases and J lost 8, with 15 bases in between. Written as DNA, the CDR3 is TGCAGCTTGGCTGGGGGCTTAGGCTACACCTTC. As protein: CSLAGGLGYTF. Filled out from reference TRBV29-1 and TRBJ1-2, the complete variable domain reads SAVISQKPSRDICQRGTSLTIQCQVDSQVTMMFWYRQQPGQSLTLIATANQGSEATYESGFVIDKFPISRPNLTFSTLTVSNMSPEDSSIYLCSLAGGLGYTFGSGTRLTVV.

This clonotype occurred once. One junction end does not reproduce the germline sequence, and a read error may be involved. The chain links TRBV7-6 to TRBJ1-3; no clear D. In germline, CDR1 is SGHVS, CDR2 FNYEAQ. There are 15 residues in the CDR3. In DNA, the CDR3 is TGTGCCAGCAGCTTATTATTCAGCTCTGGAAACACCATATATTTC. This gives the protein CASSLLFSSGNTIYF.

This clonotype was counted many times. The J gene is TRBJ2-7, the V gene TRBV10-3; possible D gene TRBD2, 6 bases. This CDR3 has 14 residues. V lost 6 bases and J lost 2, with 14 bases in between. The V gene's germline CDR1 is ENHRY and CDR2 SYGVKD. The CDR3 protein is CAIRWRGTTYEQYF. CDR3 DNA: TGTGCCATCAGGTGGCGGGGTACAACCTACGAGCAGTACTTC.

The CDR3 bases are TGTGCCAGCAGCTCCGGGACCGGGATTGAAGCTTTCTTT. It is translated as CASSSGTGIEAFF. The rearrangement uses TRBV7-9 and TRBJ1-1, with a possible D match to TRBD1 (5 bases). The CDR3 contains 13 residues. Germline CDR1 and CDR2: SEHNR and FQNEAQ (reference sequence). Trimming cost V 4 bases and J 7 bases, with 13 bases left between them. Drawing the rest from reference TRBV7-9 and TRBJ1-1, the complete variable domain is DTGVSQNPRHKITKRGQNVTFRCDPISEHNRLYWYRQTLGQGPEFLTYFQNEAQLEKSRLLSDRFSAERPKGSFSTLEIQRTEQGDSAMYLCASSSGTGIEAFFGQGTRLTVV.

Note on this clonotype: Since a much larger clone is just one base distant, this may be a read error. The V call is TRBV13, the J call TRBJ1-5; unclear D gene. The V end lost 8 bases, the J end lost 4 bases, and 15 bases lay between the germline ends. In germline, CDR1 is PRHDT, CDR2 FYEKMQ (reference sequence). The CDR3 spans 14 residues. In nucleotides, the CDR3 is TGTGCCAGCGGAGCCACCGCGCGGAATCAGCCCCAGCATTTT. This encodes CASGATARNQPQHF.